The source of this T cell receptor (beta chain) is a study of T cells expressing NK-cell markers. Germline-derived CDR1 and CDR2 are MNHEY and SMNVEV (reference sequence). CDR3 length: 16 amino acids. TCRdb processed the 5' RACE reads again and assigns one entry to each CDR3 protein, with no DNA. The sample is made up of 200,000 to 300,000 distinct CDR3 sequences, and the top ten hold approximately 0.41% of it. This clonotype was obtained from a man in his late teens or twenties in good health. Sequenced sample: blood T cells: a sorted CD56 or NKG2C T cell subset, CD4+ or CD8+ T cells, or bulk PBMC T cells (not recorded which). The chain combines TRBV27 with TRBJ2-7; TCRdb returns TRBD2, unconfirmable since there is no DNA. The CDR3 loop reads CASRSGLLADVWEQYF.